This T cell receptor beta chain derives from a study of graft-versus-host responses after intestinal transplantation. Study details: Among the recipients, transplants were multivisceral, liver-intestinal, or isolated intestinal.

Note on this clone: Its target is unknown.

Data came from immunoSEQ multiplex PCR; TCRdb stores just in-frame clones and leaves some out. The sample contains about 130,000 clones, around 90% of which appear only once. Sequencing was performed on unstimulated CD4+ T cells sorted from spleen or lymph node cells, taken before intestinal transplant. The source of this sequence is a human donor who received an intestinal transplant.

DNA for the CDR3: TGTGCCAGCAGCCCTGCCGCTAGGCGACAGACCGAAGCTTTCTTT. Encoded protein: CASSPAARRQTEAFF. The chain combines TRBV11-3 with TRBJ1-1; D may be TRBD1 (5 bases). V gave up 5 bases and J gave up 8 bases, with 21 bases separating them. Germline V gene data show CDR1 as SGHNT and CDR2 as YENEEA. The CDR3 consists of 15 residues. Looking up the rest from reference TRBV11-3 and TRBJ1-1 gives the full variable domain: EAGVVQSPRYKIIEKKQPVAFWCNPISGHNTLYWYLQNLGQGPELLIRYENEEAVDDSQLPKDRFSAERLKGVDSTLKIQPAELGDSAVYLCASSPAARRQTEAFFGQGTRLTVV.